This is a list of T cell receptor beta chains from one sample in a study of CD8+CD57+ T cells in acquired aplastic anemia. TCRdb fed the reads into MiXCR, producing one record per CDR3 protein. The sample lists about 160,000 distinct CDR3 sequences; around 75% were seen once. The sequencing sample was made of sorted CD4+, CD8+, or CD8+CD57+ T cells (not recorded which) from PBMCs. The origin of the receptors is a human donor with aplastic anemia. CDR3s include the opening cysteine and the closing phenylalanine or tryptophan. The D gene is left open where the match is weak. The size field is filled for only some rows; it gives once, few, many or a size class.

TRBJ1-6,.,TRBD1,TRBV7-9,CASSSRQGLGSPLHF,TGTGCCAGCAGCAGCAGACAGGGGTTGGGATCACCCCTCCACTTT
TRBJ2-7,.,.,TRBV7-9,CASRRDTDLQYF,TGTGCCAGCAGGCGGGACACGGACTTGCAGTACTTC
TRBJ2-3,.,.,TRBV11-3,CASRLGGPTDTQYF,TGTGCCAGCCGATTGGGGGGCCCGACAGATACGCAGTATTTT
TRBJ1-1,.,TRBD1,TRBV25-1,CASSESRVQGSGEAFF,TGTGCCAGCAGTGAATCTAGGGTACAGGGGTCCGGTGAAGCTTTCTTT
TRBJ1-1,.,TRBD1,TRBV15,CATSRDGTGSDTEAFF,TGTGCCACCAGCAGAGACGGGACAGGGAGTGACACTGAAGCTTTCTTT
TRBJ2-7,.,TRBD1,TRBV10-2,CASSEPVTGVNEQYF,TGCGCCAGCAGTGAGCCTGTGACAGGGGTAAACGAGCAGTACTTC
TRBJ1-3,.,TRBD1,TRBV7-2,CASSLLSVDRVLGNTIYF,TGTGCCAGCAGCTTACTCTCCGTAGACAGGGTACTTGGAAACACCATATATTTT
TRBJ2-4,.,TRBD1,TRBV6-4,CASRDRDNKNTQYF,TGTGCCAGCAGGGACAGGGACAACAAAAACACTCAGTACTTC
TRBJ1-2,.,.,TRBV15,CATSTLLDGYTF,TGTGCCACCAGCACCTTACTAGACGGCTACACCTTC
TRBJ2-1,.,.,TRBV20-1,CSARGGLLRYNEQFF,TGCAGTGCTAGAGGGGGGCTCCTGAGGTACAATGAGCAGTTCTTC
TRBJ2-1,.,.,TRBV25-1,CASTPLSGGLRYNEQFF,TGTGCCAGCACTCCTCTCAGCGGCGGTCTCCGGTACAATGAGCAGTTCTTC
TRBJ2-1,.,TRBD2,TRBV7-2,CASSVFGGRASNEQFF,TGTGCCAGCAGCGTGTTCGGGGGGAGGGCCTCGAATGAGCAGTTCTTC
TRBJ1-1,.,.,TRBV19,CASTKGGQGAFF,TGTGCCAGTACCAAGGGGGGCCAGGGAGCTTTCTTT
TRBJ2-1,.,TRBD2,TRBV10-1,CASSEPSGGWEEQFF,TGCGCCAGCAGTGAGCCTAGCGGGGGATGGGAAGAGCAGTTCTTC
TRBJ2-2,.,TRBD1,TRBV7-9,CASSLTTGASGELFF,TGTGCCAGCAGCTTAACGACAGGGGCATCCGGGGAGCTGTTTTTT
TRBJ2-1,.,TRBD2,TRBV6-1,CASSALRGRANEQFF,TGTGCCAGCAGTGCTCTACGCGGGAGGGCCAATGAGCAGTTCTTC
TRBJ2-7,.,TRBD1,TRBV29-1,CSGGQAPYEQYF,TGCAGCGGGGGACAGGCTCCCTACGAGCAGTACTTC
TRBJ2-7,.,.,TRBV11-3,CASSLEVHKQYF,TGTGCCAGCAGCTTAGAGGTTCATAAGCAGTACTTC
TRBJ2-3,once,TRBD2,TRBV20-1,CSAPSTLAGGPSDTQYF,TGCAGTGCCCCTTCCACACTAGCGGGGGGGCCTTCGGATACGCAGTATTTT
TRBJ2-1,.,.,TRBV11-3,CASSLRTGTREQFF,TGTGCCAGCAGCTTAAGGACCGGGACACGTGAGCAGTTCTTC
TRBJ1-2,.,.,TRBV10-2,CASSESSSARGYTF,TGCGCCAGCAGTGAGTCGTCCTCGGCACGGGGCTACACCTTC
TRBJ2-2,few,.,TRBV7-3,CASSFRDPNTGELFF,TGTGCCAGCAGCTTCCGGGACCCGAACACCGGGGAGCTGTTTTTT
TRBJ2-7,.,.,TRBV7-9,CAWSPQGGHEQYF,TGTGCCTGGAGCCCCCAGGGTGGACACGAGCAGTACTTC
TRBJ2-7,.,.,TRBV10-3,CAISELNERSYEQYF,TGTGCCATCAGTGAGTTAAACGAGCGCTCCTACGAGCAGTACTTC
TRBJ1-2,.,TRBD1,TRBV2,CASSEETGGNYGYTF,TGTGCCAGCAGTGAAGAGACAGGGGGCAACTATGGCTACACCTTC
TRBJ2-2,.,.,TRBV7-9,CASSLTDAGELFF,TGTGCCAGCAGCTTGACGGATGCCGGGGAGCTGTTTTTT
TRBJ1-1,once,.,TRBV2,CASSDFFGAFF,TGTGCCAGCAGTGACTTCTTCGGGGCTTTCTTT
TRBJ1-3,.,.,TRBV10-2,CASSRGDSGNTIYF,TGCGCCAGCAGTAGAGGAGACTCTGGAAACACCATATATTTT
TRBJ2-3,.,TRBD1,TRBV29-1,CSVGQGTDTQYF,TGCAGCGTTGGACAGGGAACAGATACGCAGTATTTT
TRBJ2-1,few,TRBD1,TRBV15,CATSRQGPYNEQFF,TGTGCCACCAGTAGACAGGGCCCCTACAATGAGCAGTTCTTC
TRBJ2-7,.,.,TRBV14,CASSPGLGNEQYF,TGTGCCAGCAGCCCCGGCCTTGGGAACGAGCAGTACTTC
TRBJ2-7,.,TRBD1,TRBV7-2,CASSAGQGKHYEQYF,TGTGCCAGCAGCGCGGGACAGGGGAAACACTACGAGCAGTACTTC
TRBJ2-7,few,TRBD2,TRBV2,CASSERLGGDEQYF,TGTGCCAGCAGTGAACGGCTTGGGGGGGACGAGCAGTACTTC
TRBJ1-2,few,.,TRBV9,CASSSPDGYTF,TGTGCCAGCAGCTCCCCTGACGGCTACACCTTC
TRBJ2-7,.,.,TRBV5-8,CANLEPQLYEQYF,TGTGCCAACTTGGAGCCGCAGCTCTACGAGCAGTACTTC
TRBJ2-3,few,TRBD1,TRBV25-1,CASSDSDRGADTQYF,TGTGCCAGCAGTGACTCTGACAGGGGTGCAGATACGCAGTATTTT
TRBJ1-5,.,.,TRBV2,CASSKGEEQPQHF,TGTGCCAGCAGTAAGGGGGAGGAGCAGCCCCAGCATTTT
TRBJ2-7,.,TRBD1,TRBV7-8,CASSLTTGTGRDEQYF,TGTGCCAGCAGCTTAACTACGGGGACAGGGCGGGACGAGCAGTACTTC
TRBJ2-7,.,.,TRBV5-1,CASSPGRVSDEQYF,TGCGCCAGCAGCCCCGGCAGGGTTTCCGACGAGCAGTACTTC
TRBJ1-2,once,.,TRBV2,CASSADLGGYTF,TGTGCCAGCAGTGCGGACCTCGGGGGCTACACCTTC
TRBJ2-7,.,TRBD2,TRBV25-1,CASSELAGAISYEQYF,TGTGCCAGTAGTGAACTAGCGGGAGCTATTAGTTACGAGCAGTACTTC
TRBJ2-3,.,.,TRBV20-1,CSADRADTQYF,TGCAGTGCTGACCGGGCAGATACGCAGTATTTT
TRBJ2-5,.,TRBD1,TRBV19,CASSVQGAQETQYF,TGTGCCAGTAGTGTCCAGGGGGCCCAAGAGACCCAGTACTTC
TRBJ2-3,.,.,TRBV20-1,CSAREPGVTDTQYF,TGCAGTGCTAGAGAGCCGGGGGTCACAGATACGCAGTATTTT
TRBJ1-6,.,TRBD1,TRBV15,CATSRDRDNSPLHF,TGTGCCACCAGCAGGGACAGGGATAATTCACCCCTCCACTTT
TRBJ2-5,few,.,TRBV10-3,CAISEVSRDGETQYF,TGTGCCATCAGTGAGGTATCCCGGGACGGAGAGACCCAGTACTTC
TRBJ2-1,.,.,TRBV15,CATSRGRFSYNEQFF,TGTGCCACCAGCAGAGGACGGTTCTCCTACAATGAGCAGTTCTTC
TRBJ1-1,.,.,TRBV20-1,CSAESGAKNTEAFF,TGCAGTGCCGAGTCGGGGGCCAAGAACACTGAAGCTTTCTTT